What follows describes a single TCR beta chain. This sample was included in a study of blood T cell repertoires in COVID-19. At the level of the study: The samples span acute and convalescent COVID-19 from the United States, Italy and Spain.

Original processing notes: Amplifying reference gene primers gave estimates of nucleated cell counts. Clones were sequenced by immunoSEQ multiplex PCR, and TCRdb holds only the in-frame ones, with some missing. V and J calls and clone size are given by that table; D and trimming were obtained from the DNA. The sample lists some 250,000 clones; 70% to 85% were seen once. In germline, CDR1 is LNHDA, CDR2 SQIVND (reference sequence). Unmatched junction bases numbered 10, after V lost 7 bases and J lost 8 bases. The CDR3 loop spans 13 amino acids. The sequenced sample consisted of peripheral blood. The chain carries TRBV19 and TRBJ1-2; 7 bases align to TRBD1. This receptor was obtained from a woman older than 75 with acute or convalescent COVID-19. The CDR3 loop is CASTRQGGWGYTF. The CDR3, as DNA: TGTGCCAGTACCCGACAAGGGGGCTGGGGCTACACCTTC.